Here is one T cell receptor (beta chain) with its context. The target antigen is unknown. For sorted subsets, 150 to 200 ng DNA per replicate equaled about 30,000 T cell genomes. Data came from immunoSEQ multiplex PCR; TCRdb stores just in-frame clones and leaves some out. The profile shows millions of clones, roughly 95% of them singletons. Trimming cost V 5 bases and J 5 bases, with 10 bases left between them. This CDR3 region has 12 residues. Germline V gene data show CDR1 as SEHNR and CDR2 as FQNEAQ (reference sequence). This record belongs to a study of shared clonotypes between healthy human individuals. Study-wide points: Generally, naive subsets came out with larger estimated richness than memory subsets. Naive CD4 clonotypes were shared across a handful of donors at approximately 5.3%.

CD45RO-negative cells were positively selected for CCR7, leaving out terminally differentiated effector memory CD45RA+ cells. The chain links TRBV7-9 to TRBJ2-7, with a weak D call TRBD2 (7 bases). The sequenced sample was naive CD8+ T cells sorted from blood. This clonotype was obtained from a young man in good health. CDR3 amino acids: CASSQRDNEQYF. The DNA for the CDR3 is TGTGCCAGCAGCCAGCGGGACAACGAGCAGTACTTC.